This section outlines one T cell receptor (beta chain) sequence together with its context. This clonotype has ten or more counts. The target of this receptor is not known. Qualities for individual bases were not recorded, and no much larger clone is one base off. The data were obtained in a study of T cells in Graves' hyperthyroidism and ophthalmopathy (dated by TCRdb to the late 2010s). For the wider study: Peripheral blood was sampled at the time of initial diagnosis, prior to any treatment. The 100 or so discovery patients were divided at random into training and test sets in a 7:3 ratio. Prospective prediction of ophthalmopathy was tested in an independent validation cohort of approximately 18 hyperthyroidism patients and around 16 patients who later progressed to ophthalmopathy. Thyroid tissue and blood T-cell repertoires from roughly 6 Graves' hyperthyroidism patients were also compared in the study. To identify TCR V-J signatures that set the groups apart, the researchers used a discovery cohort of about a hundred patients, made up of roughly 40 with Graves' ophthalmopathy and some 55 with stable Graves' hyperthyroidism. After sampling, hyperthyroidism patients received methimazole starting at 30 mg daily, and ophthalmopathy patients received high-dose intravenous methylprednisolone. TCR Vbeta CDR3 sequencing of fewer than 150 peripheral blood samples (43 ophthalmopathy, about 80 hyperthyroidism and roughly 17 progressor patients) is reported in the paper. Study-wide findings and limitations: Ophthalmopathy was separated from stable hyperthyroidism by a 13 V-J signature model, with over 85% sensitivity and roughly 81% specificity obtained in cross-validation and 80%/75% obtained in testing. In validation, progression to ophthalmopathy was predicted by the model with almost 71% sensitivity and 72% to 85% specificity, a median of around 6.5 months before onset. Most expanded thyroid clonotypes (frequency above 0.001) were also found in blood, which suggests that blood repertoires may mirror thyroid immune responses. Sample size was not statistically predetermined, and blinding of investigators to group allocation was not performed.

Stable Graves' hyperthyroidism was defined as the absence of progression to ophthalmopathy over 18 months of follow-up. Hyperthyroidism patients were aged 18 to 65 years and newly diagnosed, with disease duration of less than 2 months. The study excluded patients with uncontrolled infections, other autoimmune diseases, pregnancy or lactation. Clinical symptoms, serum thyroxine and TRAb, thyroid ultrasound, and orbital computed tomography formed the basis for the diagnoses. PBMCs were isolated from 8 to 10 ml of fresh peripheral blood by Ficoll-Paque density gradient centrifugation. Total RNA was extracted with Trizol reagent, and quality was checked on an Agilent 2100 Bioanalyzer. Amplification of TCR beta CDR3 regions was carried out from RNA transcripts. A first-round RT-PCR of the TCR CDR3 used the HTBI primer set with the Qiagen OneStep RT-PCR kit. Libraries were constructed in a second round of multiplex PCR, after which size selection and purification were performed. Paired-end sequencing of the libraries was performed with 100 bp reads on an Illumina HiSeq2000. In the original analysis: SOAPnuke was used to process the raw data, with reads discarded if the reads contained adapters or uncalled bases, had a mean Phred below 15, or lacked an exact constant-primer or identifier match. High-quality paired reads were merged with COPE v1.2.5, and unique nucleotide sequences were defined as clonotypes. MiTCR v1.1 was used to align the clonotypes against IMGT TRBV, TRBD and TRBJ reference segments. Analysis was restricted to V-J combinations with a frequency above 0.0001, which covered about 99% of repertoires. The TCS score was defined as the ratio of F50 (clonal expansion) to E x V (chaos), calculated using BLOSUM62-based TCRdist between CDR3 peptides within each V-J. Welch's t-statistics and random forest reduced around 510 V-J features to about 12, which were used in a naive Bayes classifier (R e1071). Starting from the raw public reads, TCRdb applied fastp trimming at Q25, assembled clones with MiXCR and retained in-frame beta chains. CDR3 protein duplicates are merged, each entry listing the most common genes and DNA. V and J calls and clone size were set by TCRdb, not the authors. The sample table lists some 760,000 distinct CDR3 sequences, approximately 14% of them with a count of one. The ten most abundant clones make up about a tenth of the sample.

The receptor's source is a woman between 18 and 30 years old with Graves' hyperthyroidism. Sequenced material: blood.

The bases are TGTGCCAGCAGCCCAGCGGGGGGCCCCCTCCTACTCAACTATGGCTACACCTTC. It codes for CASSPAGGPLLLNYGYTF. The rearrangement joined TRBV5-8 to TRBJ1-2, with TRBD1 perhaps the D gene, on 6 matching bases. V and J lose 4 bases and 2 bases, and a span of 24 bases separates them. The germline V gene supplies CDR1 SGHTS and CDR2 YDEGEE. The CDR3 runs 18 amino acids, cysteine and phenylalanine included. This entry keeps only the CDR3 DNA: 54 bases, framed from base 1.